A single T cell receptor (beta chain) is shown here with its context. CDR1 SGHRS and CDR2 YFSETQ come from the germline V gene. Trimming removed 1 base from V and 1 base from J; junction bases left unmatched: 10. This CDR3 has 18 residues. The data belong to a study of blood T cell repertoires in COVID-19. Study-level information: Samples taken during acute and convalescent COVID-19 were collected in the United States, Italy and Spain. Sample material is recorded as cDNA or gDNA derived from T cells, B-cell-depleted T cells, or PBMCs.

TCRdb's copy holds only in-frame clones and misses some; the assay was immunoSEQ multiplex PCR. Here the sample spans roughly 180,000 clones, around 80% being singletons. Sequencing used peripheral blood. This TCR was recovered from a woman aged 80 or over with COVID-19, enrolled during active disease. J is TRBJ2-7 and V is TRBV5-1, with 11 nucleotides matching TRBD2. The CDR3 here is CASSLRFSGRAWSYEQYF. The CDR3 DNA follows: TGCGCCAGCAGCTTGCGGTTTAGCGGGAGGGCCTGGTCCTACGAGCAGTACTTC.